This entry lists 22 T cell receptor beta chains sequenced from one sample in a study of CD8 T cells in Susac syndrome. Random-hexamer reverse transcription was applied to about 0.5 to 1 ug RNA. TCRdb reanalysed the immunoSEQ multiplex PCR reads using MiXCR and keeps one entry per CDR3 protein. Of around 150,000 distinct CDR3 sequences in the sample, roughly 93% were seen once. The source material was CD4+ T cells from PBMCs. The receptors here all came from a human donor in good health.

The genes are TRBV27 and TRBJ1-1, with 7 bases that match TRBD1. Germline loops: CDR1 MNHEY, CDR2 SMNVEV (reference sequence). V was clipped by 5 bases and J by 1 base; unmatched bases: 4. The CDR3 runs 14 residues. CDR3 DNA sequence: TGTGCCAGCAGTCAGTGGACAGGGAACACTGAAGCTTTCTTT. Protein sequence: CASSQWTGNTEAFF.

V gene TRBV30 combines with J gene TRBJ2-5; 10 bases are a match to TRBD2. CDR3 length equals 14 residues. V was clipped by 2 bases and J by 5 bases; unmatched bases: 5. The V gene's germline CDR1 is GTSNPN and CDR2 SVGIG (reference sequence). CDR3 loop: CAWSSGGAVETQYF. In nucleotides, the CDR3 is TGTGCCTGGAGTAGCGGGGGGGCCGTGGAGACCCAGTACTTC.

The chain combines TRBV6-1 with TRBJ2-3, with 10 nucleotides matching TRBD2. The CDR3 runs 14 residues. Germline CDR1 reads MNHNS; CDR2 reads SASEGT. The V and J ends lost 7 bases and 3 bases, in that order; junction bases with no gene match: 4. In DNA, the CDR3 is TGTGCCAGCAAATTAGCGGGGGGAACAGATACGCAGTATTTT. This codes for CASKLAGGTDTQYF.

This chain joins TRBV12-5 and TRBJ2-3; D is undetermined. V lost 3 bases and J 3 bases, leaving 1 base between the germline ends. Per germline, CDR1 LGHNT and CDR2 FRNRAP. The CDR3 is made up of 11 amino acids. Written as DNA, the CDR3 is TGTGCTAGTGGTTTAACAGATACGCAGTATTTT. Translated: CASGLTDTQYF.

The chain joins TRBV3-1 to TRBJ2-2, with D tentatively TRBD1 or TRBD2 (5 bases each). The V end lost 4 bases, the J end lost 9 bases, and 15 bases lay between the germline ends. CDR3 length equals 14 residues. CDR1 is LGHDT and CDR2 is YNNKEL in the germline V gene (reference sequence). CDR3 bases: TGTGCCAGCAGCCCACCGGGACCCGCAAGGGAGCTGTTTTTT. Translating gives CASSPPGPARELFF.

This chain uses TRBV20-1 with TRBJ2-5; 8 positions agree with TRBD2. The CDR3 has 13 residues. Germline V gene data show CDR1 as DFQATT and CDR2 as SNEGSKA (reference sequence). The V and J ends lost 6 bases and 7 bases, in that order; junction bases with no gene match: 10. CDR3 coding DNA: TGCAGTGCCCGGGCGGGGGGAGAAGGGACCCAGTACTTC. Translating gives CSARAGGEGTQYF.

The chain recombines TRBV7-3 with TRBJ2-7; D tentatively reads TRBD1 or TRBD2 (5 bases each). CDR1 is SGHTA and CDR2 is FQGTGA in the germline V gene. The CDR3 sequence is 18 residues long. V was shortened by 1 base and J by 2 bases, with 21 bases between the two germline ends. CDR3 bases: TGTGCCAGCAGCTTAAGGGGAAGTGAGGGGCGAAGGACCTACGAGCAGTACTTC. Translated, it gives CASSLRGSEGRRTYEQYF.

The V call is TRBV28, the J call TRBJ1-1; D is undetermined. The V and J ends lost 7 bases and 4 bases respectively, with 13 bases between them. Germline loops: CDR1 MDHEN, CDR2 SYDVKM. This CDR3 contains 13 residues. The DNA of the CDR3 is TGTGCCAGCATACGAGGAGATAGCACTGAAGCTTTCTTT. Amino acids: CASIRGDSTEAFF.

This chain joins TRBV29-1 and TRBJ2-5; D might be TRBD1 (5 bases). The CDR3 sequence is 12 residues long. Germline V gene sequence: CDR1 SQVTM, CDR2 ANQGSEA. The V and J ends lost 5 bases and 1 base respectively, with 8 bases between them. CDR3 region: CSVRTFQETQYF. For the CDR3, the DNA is TGCAGCGTTAGGACATTCCAAGAGACCCAGTACTTC.

V usage is TRBV5-6 and J usage is TRBJ1-5; no clear D gene. The CDR3 has 17 amino acids. CDR1 SGHDT and CDR2 YYEEEE come from the germline V gene. V was shortened by 1 base and J by 0 bases, with 14 bases between the two germline ends. The CDR3 protein is CASSLFRAPYSNQPQHF. DNA of the CDR3: TGTGCCAGCAGCTTGTTTAGGGCCCCTTATAGCAATCAGCCCCAGCATTTT. The full variable domain, in which reference TRBV5-6 and TRBJ1-5 provide the parts outside the CDR3, is DAGVTQSPTHLIKTRGQQVTLRCSPKSGHDTVSWYQQALGQGPQFIFQYYEEEERQRGNFPDRFSGHQFPNYSSELNVNALLLGDSALYLCASSLFRAPYSNQPQHFGDGTRLSIL.

This chain connects TRBV3-1 to TRBJ1-6; tentatively, D is TRBD1 (5 bases). This CDR3 contains 15 residues. Germline V gene sequence: CDR1 LGHDT, CDR2 YNNKEL (reference sequence). Between the trimmed V and J ends, which lost 0 bases and 9 bases, there was a span of 12 bases. DNA for the CDR3: TGTGCCAGCAGCCAAGACGCAGGGTGGAGTTCACCCCTCCACTTT. Translation: CASSQDAGWSSPLHF.

CDR3 sequence reads: CASSWDRDNTF. The CDR3 bases are TGTGCCAGCAGCTGGGACCGGGATAACACCTTC. The V call is TRBV5-6, the J call TRBJ1-2; TRBD1 might be the D (5 bases). CDR1 and CDR2 (germline): SGHDT, YYEEEE. V was shortened by 3 bases and J by 12 bases, with 12 bases between the two germline ends. The CDR3 is made up of 11 amino acids.

The chain carries TRBV20-1 and TRBJ2-3; 11 nucleotides line up with TRBD2. Germline CDR1 is DFQATT and CDR2 is SNEGSKA (reference sequence). The V and J ends lost 3 bases and 4 bases, in that order; junction bases with no gene match: 9. The CDR3 consists of 16 residues. The CDR3 loop is CSARGPTSGGPDTQYF. The CDR3 DNA sequence: TGCAGTGCTAGGGGTCCCACTAGCGGGGGCCCAGATACGCAGTATTTT.

The chain employs TRBV3-1 and TRBJ1-6; TRBD1 is a possible D gene (6 bases). V was pared by 1 base and J by 14 bases, with 12 bases between. CDR3 length: 13 residues. CDR1 LGHDT and CDR2 YNNKEL come from the germline V gene (reference sequence). The CDR3 nucleotides are TGTGCCAGCAGCCAAGGGATGGGGGGCACCCTCCACTTT. Its translation: CASSQGMGGTLHF.

The chain joins TRBV10-1 to TRBJ2-3, with TRBD2 identical over 7 bases. Germline trimming cut 2 bases from V and 5 bases from J; bases unmatched to any gene: 7. The CDR3 runs 15 residues. Germline values: CDR1 WNHNN, CDR2 SYGVQD (reference sequence). As DNA, the CDR3 is TGCGCCAGCAGTGAGGCCGCCACGGGGGGAGATACGCAGTATTTT. This encodes CASSEAATGGDTQYF.

The chain employs TRBV30 and TRBJ2-7, with 8 nucleotides matching TRBD2. Trimming removed 2 bases from V and 2 bases from J; junction bases left unmatched: 5. CDR1 and CDR2 (germline): GTSNPN, SVGIG (reference sequence). The CDR3 contains 14 residues. The CDR3: CAWSKSGGAYEQYF. DNA for the CDR3: TGTGCCTGGAGTAAGTCGGGGGGGGCCTACGAGCAGTACTTC. Full variable domain (remainder filled in from reference TRBV30 and TRBJ2-7): SQTIHQWPATLVQPVGSPLSLECTVEGTSNPNLYWYRQAAGRGLQLLFYSVGIGQISSEVPQNLSASRPQDRQFILSSKKLLLSDSGFYLCAWSKSGGAYEQYFGPGTRLTVT.

The chain links TRBV3-1 to TRBJ2-7, with 8 bases that match TRBD1. This CDR3 has 14 amino acids. From germline, CDR1 is LGHDT and CDR2 YNNKEL (reference sequence). V lost 4 bases and J lost 6; bases outside the gene matches: 8. The CDR3 spells CASSLGQGMVEQYF. CDR3 sequence (DNA): TGTGCCAGCAGCCTAGGACAGGGTATGGTCGAGCAGTACTTC.

CDR3 DNA: TGCAGTGCCCCACGTGGGACCTATGAAGCTTTCTTT. This gives the protein CSAPRGTYEAFF. V and J are TRBV20-1 and TRBJ1-1; maybe TRBD1 (5 bases). Germline CDR1 is DFQATT and CDR2 is SNEGSKA (reference sequence). The CDR3 has 12 amino acids. Deletions cut 6 bases from V and 7 bases from J, with 15 bases between.

This clonotype was recorded once. This chain links TRBV29-1 with TRBJ2-5; no clear D. Germline V gene sequence: CDR1 SQVTM, CDR2 ANQGSEA. V gave up 6 bases and J gave up 8 bases, with 16 bases separating them. This CDR3 comprises 12 residues. CDR3 bases: TGCAGCGTCGGAGTCACCCAAGGCACCCAGTACTTC. This gives the protein CSVGVTQGTQYF. Full variable domain (rest looked up from reference TRBV29-1 and TRBJ2-5): SAVISQKPSRDICQRGTSLTIQCQVDSQVTMMFWYRQQPGQSLTLIATANQGSEATYESGFVIDKFPISRPNLTFSTLTVSNMSPEDSSIYLCSVGVTQGTQYFGPGTRLLVL.

The chain combines TRBV7-9 with TRBJ1-4; D is perhaps TRBD1 (6 bases). V shed 5 bases and J shed 6 bases, with 16 bases lying between them. The germline gives CDR1 SEHNR, CDR2 FQNEAQ (reference sequence). This CDR3 comprises 15 residues. The CDR3: CASSRQGNSDEKLFF. CDR3 DNA: TGTGCCAGCAGCCGGCAGGGGAATAGCGATGAAAAACTGTTTTTT.

The chain has TRBV5-1 and TRBJ1-2, with D possibly matching TRBD1 (5 bases). This CDR3 region has 13 residues. Trimming pared 0 bases from V and 8 bases from J, leaving 11 bases between. Germline loops: CDR1 SGHRS, CDR2 YFSETQ. The CDR3 spells CASSLDGAEGYTF. The CDR3 DNA reads TGCGCCAGCAGCTTGGACGGGGCTGAAGGCTACACCTTC.

This chain uses TRBV2 with TRBJ1-5; maybe TRBD1 (6 bases). The ends were cut back, 7 bases at V and 3 bases at J, with 13 bases in the middle. The CDR3 extends over 14 amino acids. Germline CDR1 reads SNHLY; CDR2 reads FYNNEI. CDR3 coding DNA: TGTGCCAGCACCCCGAACAGGGACAATCAGCCCCAGCATTTT. Protein sequence: CASTPNRDNQPQHF.